These T cell receptor beta chains were read from a single sample in a study of T cell responses to AZD1222 COVID-19 vaccine. TCRdb's table, derived via immunoSEQ multiplex PCR, lists solely in-frame clones and lacks some. Of more than 85,000 clones listed, roughly 90% are singletons. This material consisted of peripheral blood, taken 28 days after the second AZD1222 dose. These receptors originate from an adult who received the AZD1222 COVID-19 vaccine. CDR3s include the opening cysteine and the closing phenylalanine or tryptophan.

cdr3_aa	j_call	v_call
CASSERQGGNQPQHF	TRBJ1-5	TRBV2
CATGGMTDTQYF	TRBJ2-3	TRBV24-1
CSVEFLERVAFF	TRBJ1-1	TRBV29-1
CASSPPTTSNTEAFF	TRBJ1-1	TRBV18
CASSPDGGPYEQYF	TRBJ2-7	TRBV6-5
CASSLDSSNQPQHF	TRBJ1-5	TRBV19
CARVNRQGESDTQYF	TRBJ2-3	TRBV21-1
CAWSGTLGETQYF	TRBJ2-5	TRBV30
CSVDQGYEQYF	TRBJ2-7	TRBV29-1
CASSSTENTEAFF	TRBJ1-1	TRBV6-2/TRBV6-3
CASSCPGVRLGQPQHF	TRBJ1-5	TRBV11-3
CAWSWDRVSEKLFF	TRBJ1-4	TRBV30
CASRVDRGNEKLFF	TRBJ1-4	TRBV6-5
CASSHPRQGIYEQYF	TRBJ2-7	TRBV6-5
CASSLGQEGRYEQYF	TRBJ2-7	TRBV5-6
CASSSTGMNTEAFF	TRBJ1-1	TRBV7-6
CASSFNRGFNYGYTF	TRBJ1-2	TRBV5-1
CASSESGAYGYTF	TRBJ1-2	TRBV28
CASSYSEGNTEAFF	TRBJ1-1	TRBV6-5
CASMAPSYEDTQYF	TRBJ2-3	TRBV19
CASSWGWDQPQHF	TRBJ1-5	TRBV6-5
CASSIAGTGELFF	TRBJ2-2	TRBV23-1
CASSLGYQETQYF	TRBJ2-5	TRBV28